The 21 T cell receptor beta chains presented below share a single source sample, sequenced in a study of T cell responses to AZD1222 COVID-19 vaccine. Generated by immunoSEQ multiplex PCR, the TCRdb table keeps only in-frame clones and is missing some. Of roughly 260,000 clones in the sample, about 92% are singletons; the top ten hold approximately 0.52%. This specimen consisted of peripheral blood, obtained on day 0 of AZD1222 vaccination. These receptors originate from an adult in good health.

The chain combines TRBV7-2 with TRBJ1-6, with a possible D match to TRBD1 (5 bases). This CDR3 is built from 14 residues. V was shortened by 5 bases and J by 10 bases, with 15 bases between the two germline ends. CDR1 is SGHTA and CDR2 is FQGNSA in the germline V gene. The CDR3 protein is CASSPMGGGSPLHF. CDR3 DNA: TGTGCCAGCAGCCCCATGGGGGGAGGGTCACCCCTCCACTTT.

The chain couples TRBV7-9 to TRBJ1-1, with TRBD1 identical over 10 bases. In germline, CDR1 is SEHNR, CDR2 FQNEAQ (reference sequence). J was trimmed by 3 bases and V by 5 bases; bases with no gene match: 12. There are 17 residues in the CDR3. This CDR3 reads CASSHKNHGTGDTEAFF. DNA for the CDR3: TGTGCCAGCAGCCATAAGAATCACGGGACAGGGGACACTGAAGCTTTCTTT.

The genes are TRBV7-2 and TRBJ2-7, with D perhaps matching TRBD1 (6 bases). V was pared by 6 bases and J by 2 bases, with 14 bases between. From germline, CDR1 is SGHTA and CDR2 FQGNSA. CDR3 length equals 14 residues. In nucleotides, the CDR3 is TGTGCCAGCAGACCTCGACAGGCCGCCTACGAGCAGTACTTC. Its protein product is CASRPRQAAYEQYF.

The rearrangement joins TRBV3-1 (or the pseudogene TRBV3-2) to TRBJ1-4; TRBD1 is a possible D gene (5 bases). The CDR3 covers 12 residues. Trimming pared 7 bases from V and 13 bases from J, leaving 16 bases between. The germline V gene has CDR1 LGHDT and CDR2 YNNKEL (reference sequence). DNA of the CDR3: TGTGCCAGCACCTCGTCAGGGAGTAGACTGTTTTTT. Its protein product is CASTSSGSRLFF.

The chain has TRBV28 and TRBJ1-2; 7 positions match TRBD1. Looked up from germline, CDR1 is MDHEN and CDR2 is SYDVKM. Trimming cost V 10 bases and J 6 bases; bases outside gene matches: 11. There are 13 residues in the CDR3. The CDR3 loop reads CATVTGVGDGYTF. The CDR3 DNA reads as TGTGCCACCGTTACAGGGGTGGGGGATGGCTACACCTTC.

CDR3 bases: TGTGCCAGCAGTAAACCGTGGGACAGGGGGCCTGAGCAGTACTTC. Translating gives CASSKPWDRGPEQYF. The chain employs TRBV28 and TRBJ2-7, with 12 positions matching TRBD1. Germline lookup yields CDR1 MDHEN and CDR2 SYDVKM. The CDR3 spans 15 residues. Trimming removed 5 bases from V and 7 bases from J; junction bases left unmatched: 9.

The chain uses TRBV9 and TRBJ2-7, with 9 bases fitting TRBD2. The CDR3 has 15 amino acids. The germline V gene has CDR1 SGDLS and CDR2 YYNGEE. Trimming removed 4 bases from V and 2 bases from J; junction bases left unmatched: 7. CDR3: CASSSGLATTYEQYF. The CDR3 region has the DNA TGTGCCAGCAGCTCCGGACTAGCGACTACCTACGAGCAGTACTTC. The variable domain in full, completed from reference TRBV9 and TRBJ2-7, reads DSGVTQTPKHLITATGQRVTLRCSPRSGDLSVYWYQQSLDQGLQFLIQYYNGEERAKGNILERFSAQQFPDLHSELNLSSLELGDSALYFCASSSGLATTYEQYFGPGTRLTVT.

J is TRBJ1-2 and V is TRBV28; 7 bases align to TRBD1. The germline V gene encodes CDR1 MDHEN and CDR2 SYDVKM. V shed 9 bases and J 0 bases; nucleotides not matched to a gene: 7. The CDR3 runs to 14 residues. The CDR3 protein is CASTRQGANYGYTF. CDR3 bases: TGTGCCAGTACCCGTCAGGGGGCTAACTATGGCTACACCTTC.

The gene calls are TRBV9 and TRBJ2-1, with 9 bases that match TRBD1. Germline trimming cut 3 bases from V and 2 bases from J; bases unmatched to any gene: 3. The CDR3 length is 15 residues. Germline V gives CDR1 SGDLS, CDR2 YYNGEE. CDR3 region: CASSATGGPYNEQFF. The CDR3 DNA reads as TGTGCCAGCAGCGCTACAGGGGGCCCCTACAATGAGCAGTTCTTC.

The chain joins TRBV2 to TRBJ1-2; the match to TRBD1 covers 11 bases. The V and J ends lost 1 base and 4 bases, in that order; junction bases with no gene match: 5. The CDR3 has 16 amino acids. CDR1 SNHLY and CDR2 FYNNEI come from the germline V gene. CDR3 loop: CASSEGGQGDFYGYTF. DNA of the CDR3: TGTGCCAGCAGTGAAGGGGGACAGGGGGACTTCTATGGCTACACCTTC.

The chain employs TRBV15 and TRBJ1-2, with D possibly being TRBD1 (5 bases). V was clipped by 0 bases and J by 1 base, with 12 bases between them. The germline CDR1 and CDR2 sequences are LNHNV and YYDKDF (reference sequence). CDR3 length: 16 residues. CDR3: CATSRDLGDGNYGYTF. The CDR3 DNA sequence: TGTGCCACCAGCAGAGATTTGGGGGACGGTAACTATGGCTACACCTTC.

The genes are TRBV6-5 and TRBJ2-7, with D perhaps assigned TRBD1 or TRBD2 (5 bases each). Germline values: CDR1 MNHEY, CDR2 SVGAGI. Trimming left V 5 bases short and J 3 bases short, with 11 bases between. This CDR3 comprises 13 residues. The CDR3 DNA reads as TGTGCCAGCAGTACCGGGACCTACTACGAGCAGTACTTC. Residues: CASSTGTYYEQYF.

The CDR3 sequence: CASSQGGQGTNYGYTF. CDR3 nucleotides: TGTGCCAGCAGCCAAGGGGGACAGGGGACTAACTATGGCTACACCTTC. The rearrangement joins TRBV7-3 to TRBJ1-2, with 10 bases aligning to TRBD1. Germline CDR1 reads SGHTA; CDR2 reads FQGTGA. V shed 5 bases and J 0 bases; nucleotides not matched to a gene: 6. The CDR3 loop spans 16 amino acids.

The J gene is TRBJ1-1, the V gene TRBV12-3 or TRBV12-4; no clear D. The CDR3 loop spans 13 amino acids. V was pared by 3 bases and J by 3 bases, with 8 bases between. DNA of the CDR3: TGTGCCAGCAGTTTTGGGAGATACACTGAAGCTTTCTTT. Translated, it gives CASSFGRYTEAFF.

V and J are TRBV4-2 and TRBJ1-4; no clear D. The germline V gene encodes CDR1 LGHNA and CDR2 YNFKEQ. The CDR3 consists of 11 residues. Trimming took 5 bases from V and 7 from J, leaving 5 bases between them. Here the CDR3 DNA reads TGTGCCAGCAGCAGAGGTGAAAAACTGTTTTTT. Translated, it gives CASSRGEKLFF.

The chain employs TRBV16 and TRBJ1-6; D is unresolved. Trimming removed 2 bases from V and 5 bases from J, with 13 bases in between. The CDR3 loop spans 16 amino acids. Germline lookup yields CDR1 KGHSY and CDR2 FQNENV. The CDR3 nucleotides read TGTGCCAGCAGCCAAGGCCCCCTCCGAGATAATTCACCCCTCCACTTT. Translating gives CASSQGPLRDNSPLHF.

This rearrangement joins TRBV28 to TRBJ1-4; D remains ambiguous. CDR3 length: 12 amino acids. V was cut by 3 bases and J by 7 bases, with 6 bases left in between. The germline V gene has CDR1 MDHEN and CDR2 SYDVKM. CDR3 nucleotide sequence: TGTGCCAGCAGTTTGGTGGGTGAAAAACTGTTTTTT. Its protein is CASSLVGEKLFF.

This chain uses TRBV5-1 with TRBJ1-1; D ambiguous. The germline gives CDR1 SGHRS, CDR2 YFSETQ. This CDR3 region has 15 residues. Trimming stripped 0 bases from V and 3 bases from J, with 12 bases between. The CDR3 nucleotides are TGCGCCAGCAGCTTGGAAGTAGGATCGTACACTGAAGCTTTCTTT. This translates into CASSLEVGSYTEAFF.

The chain uses TRBV5-5 and TRBJ1-6; unclear D gene. CDR1 is SGHKS, CDR2 YYEKEE, per germline (reference sequence). The CDR3 loop spans 14 amino acids. Trimming took off 5 bases at V and 8 bases at J, with 14 bases between the two ends. CDR3 amino acids: CASRRDLVDSPLHF. In DNA, the CDR3 is TGTGCCAGCAGGAGAGACTTAGTGGATTCACCCCTCCACTTT.

Points on this clone: Germline is not matched at one junction end, which may reflect a read error. The chain uses TRBV5-1 and TRBJ1-3; D is possibly TRBD1 (5 bases). The CDR3 covers 17 residues. From germline, CDR1 is SGHRS and CDR2 YFSETQ. The CDR3 is CASSLGWQGASGNTIYF. The CDR3 DNA reads as TGCGCCAGCAGTTTGGGCTGGCAGGGTGCCTCTGGAAACACCATATATTTT.

V usage is TRBV5-6 and J usage is TRBJ1-2; unclear D gene. Germline CDR1 and CDR2: SGHDT and YYEEEE. Trimming pared 1 base from V and 9 bases from J, leaving 7 bases between. CDR3 length: 11 residues. The CDR3 here is CASSLSISYTF. The CDR3 nucleotides read TGTGCCAGCAGCTTGAGTATAAGCTACACCTTC.